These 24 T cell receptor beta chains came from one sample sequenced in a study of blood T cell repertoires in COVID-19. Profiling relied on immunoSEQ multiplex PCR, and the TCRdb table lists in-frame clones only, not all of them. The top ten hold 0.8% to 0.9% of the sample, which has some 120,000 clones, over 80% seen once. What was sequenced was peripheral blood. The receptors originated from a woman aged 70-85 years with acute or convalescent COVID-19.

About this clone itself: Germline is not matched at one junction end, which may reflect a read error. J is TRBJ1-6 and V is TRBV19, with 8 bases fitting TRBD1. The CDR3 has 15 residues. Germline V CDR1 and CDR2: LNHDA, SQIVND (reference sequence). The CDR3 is CASSLDDRGNSPLHF. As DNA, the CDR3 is TGTGCCAGTAGTTTAGATGACAGGGGTAATTCACCCCTCCACTTT. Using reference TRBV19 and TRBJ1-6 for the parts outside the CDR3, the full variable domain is DGGITQSPKYLFRKEGQNVTLSCEQNLNHDAMYWYRQDPGQGLRLIYYSQIVNDFQKGDIAEGYSVSREKKESFPLTVTSAQKNPTAFYLCASSLDDRGNSPLHFGNGTRLTVT.

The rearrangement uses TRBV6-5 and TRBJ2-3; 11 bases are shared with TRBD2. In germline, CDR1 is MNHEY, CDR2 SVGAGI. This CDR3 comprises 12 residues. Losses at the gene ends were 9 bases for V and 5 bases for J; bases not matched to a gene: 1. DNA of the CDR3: TGTGCCAGTGGACTAGCGGGAGATACGCAGTATTTT. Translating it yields CASGLAGDTQYF.

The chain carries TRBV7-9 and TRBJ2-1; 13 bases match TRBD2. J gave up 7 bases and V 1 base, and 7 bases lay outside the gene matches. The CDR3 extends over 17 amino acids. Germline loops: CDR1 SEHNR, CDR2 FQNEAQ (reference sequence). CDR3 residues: CASSLGGLAGVLNEQFF. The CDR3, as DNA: TGTGCCAGCAGCTTAGGAGGACTAGCGGGAGTTCTGAATGAGCAGTTCTTC.

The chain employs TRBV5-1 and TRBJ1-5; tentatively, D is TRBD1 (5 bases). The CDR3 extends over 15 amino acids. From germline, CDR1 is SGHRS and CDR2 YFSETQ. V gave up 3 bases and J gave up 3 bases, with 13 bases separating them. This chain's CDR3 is CASSSGGGYNQPQHF. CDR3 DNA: TGCGCCAGCAGCTCCGGGGGGGGATACAATCAGCCCCAGCATTTT.

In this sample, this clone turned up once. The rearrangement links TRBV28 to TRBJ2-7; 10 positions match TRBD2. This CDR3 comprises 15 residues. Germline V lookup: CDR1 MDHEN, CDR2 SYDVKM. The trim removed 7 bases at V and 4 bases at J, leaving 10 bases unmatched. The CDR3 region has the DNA TGTGCCAGCACCATAGCGGGAGGTCCCATTTACGAGCAGTACTTC. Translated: CASTIAGGPIYEQYF.

CDR3 residues: CASSLGAPSYSPLHF. The CDR3 nucleotides read TGTGCCAGCAGTTTAGGGGCCCCATCATATTCACCCCTCCACTTT. This chain joins TRBV27 and TRBJ1-6; possible D gene TRBD1, 5 bases. CDR3 size: 15 residues. The germline gives CDR1 MNHEY, CDR2 SMNVEV (reference sequence). The V end was cut by 2 bases, the J end by 8 bases, with 13 bases between.

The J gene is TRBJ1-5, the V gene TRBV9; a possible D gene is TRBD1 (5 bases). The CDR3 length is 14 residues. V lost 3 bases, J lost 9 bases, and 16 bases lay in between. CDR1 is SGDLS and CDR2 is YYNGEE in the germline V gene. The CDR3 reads CASSAAGQGAPQHF. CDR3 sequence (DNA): TGTGCCAGCAGCGCCGCCGGGCAAGGGGCGCCCCAGCATTTT.

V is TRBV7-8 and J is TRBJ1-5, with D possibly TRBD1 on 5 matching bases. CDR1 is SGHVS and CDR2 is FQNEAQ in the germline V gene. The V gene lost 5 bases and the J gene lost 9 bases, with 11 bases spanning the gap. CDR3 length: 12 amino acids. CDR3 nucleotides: TGTGCCAGCAGCCCCCCGCAGGGGCCCCAGCATTTT. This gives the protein CASSPPQGPQHF.

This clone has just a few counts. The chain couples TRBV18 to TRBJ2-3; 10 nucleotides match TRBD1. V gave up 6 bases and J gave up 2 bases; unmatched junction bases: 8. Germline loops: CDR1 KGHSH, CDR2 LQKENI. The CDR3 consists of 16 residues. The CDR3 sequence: CASSRDRGSTTDTQYF. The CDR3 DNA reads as TGTGCCAGCTCCCGGGACAGGGGCTCTACCACAGATACGCAGTATTTT. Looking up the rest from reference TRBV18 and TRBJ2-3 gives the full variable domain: NAGVMQNPRHLVRRRGQEARLRCSPMKGHSHVYWYRQLPEEGLKFMVYLQKENIIDESGMPKERFSAEFPKEGPSILRIQQVVRGDSAAYFCASSRDRGSTTDTQYFGPGTRLTVL.

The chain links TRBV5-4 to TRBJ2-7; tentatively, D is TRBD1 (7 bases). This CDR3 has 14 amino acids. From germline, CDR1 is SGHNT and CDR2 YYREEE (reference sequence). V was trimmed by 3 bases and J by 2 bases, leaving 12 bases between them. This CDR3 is CASSSAGGTYEQYF. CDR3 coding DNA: TGTGCCAGCAGCTCTGCAGGGGGGACCTACGAGCAGTACTTC.

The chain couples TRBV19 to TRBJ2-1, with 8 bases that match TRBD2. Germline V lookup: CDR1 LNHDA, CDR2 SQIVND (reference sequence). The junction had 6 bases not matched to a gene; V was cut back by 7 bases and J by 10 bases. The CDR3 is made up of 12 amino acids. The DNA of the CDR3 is TGTGCCAGTACGGGGGGGCCCCACGAGCAGTTCTTC. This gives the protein CASTGGPHEQFF. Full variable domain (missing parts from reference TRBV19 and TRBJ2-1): DGGITQSPKYLFRKEGQNVTLSCEQNLNHDAMYWYRQDPGQGLRLIYYSQIVNDFQKGDIAEGYSVSREKKESFPLTVTSAQKNPTAFYLCASTGGPHEQFFGPGTRLTVL.

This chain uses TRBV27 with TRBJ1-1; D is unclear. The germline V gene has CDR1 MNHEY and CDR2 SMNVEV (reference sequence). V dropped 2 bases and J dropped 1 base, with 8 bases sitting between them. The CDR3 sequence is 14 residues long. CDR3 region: CASSLMAGNTEAFF. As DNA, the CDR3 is TGTGCCAGCAGTTTAATGGCGGGGAACACTGAAGCTTTCTTT.

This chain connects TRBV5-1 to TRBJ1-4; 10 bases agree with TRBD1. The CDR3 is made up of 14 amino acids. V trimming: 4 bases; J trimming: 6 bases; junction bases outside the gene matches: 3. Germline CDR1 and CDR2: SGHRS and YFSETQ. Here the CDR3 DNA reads TGCGCCAGCAGCCCCGGGACAGGGGATGAAAAACTGTTTTTT. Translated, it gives CASSPGTGDEKLFF.

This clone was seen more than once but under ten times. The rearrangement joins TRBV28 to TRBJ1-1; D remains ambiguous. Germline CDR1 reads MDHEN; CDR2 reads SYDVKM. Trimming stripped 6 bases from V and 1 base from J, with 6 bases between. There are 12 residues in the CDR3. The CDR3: CASSLANTEAFF. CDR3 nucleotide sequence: TGTGCCAGCAGCCTGGCGAACACTGAAGCTTTCTTT.

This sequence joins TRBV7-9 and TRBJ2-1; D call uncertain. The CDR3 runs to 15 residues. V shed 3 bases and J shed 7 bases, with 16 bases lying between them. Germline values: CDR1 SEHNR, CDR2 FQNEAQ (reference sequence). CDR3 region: CASSFGDLPPNEQFF. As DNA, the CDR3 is TGTGCCAGCAGCTTCGGAGATCTACCGCCGAATGAGCAGTTCTTC.

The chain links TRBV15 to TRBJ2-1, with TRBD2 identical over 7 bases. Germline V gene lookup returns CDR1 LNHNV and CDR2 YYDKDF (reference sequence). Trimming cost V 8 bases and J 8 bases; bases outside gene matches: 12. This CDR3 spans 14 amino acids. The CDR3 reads CATAGLLPWDEQFF. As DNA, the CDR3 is TGTGCCACCGCGGGACTACTGCCTTGGGATGAGCAGTTCTTC.

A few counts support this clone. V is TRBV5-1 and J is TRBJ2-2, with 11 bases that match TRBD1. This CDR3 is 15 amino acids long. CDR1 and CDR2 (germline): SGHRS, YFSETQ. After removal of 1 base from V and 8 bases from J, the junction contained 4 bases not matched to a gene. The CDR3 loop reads CASSLSGQGAGELFF. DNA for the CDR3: TGCGCCAGCAGCTTGTCCGGACAGGGGGCGGGGGAGCTGTTTTTT.

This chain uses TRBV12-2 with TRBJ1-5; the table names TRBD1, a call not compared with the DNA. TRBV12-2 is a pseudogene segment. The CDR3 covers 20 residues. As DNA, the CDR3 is TGTGCAAGTCGCTTAGCGGCTGGGACAGCGATGGGGGCTGGCAATCAGCCCCAGCATTTT. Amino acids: CASRLAAGTAMGAGNQPQHF.

Here the CDR3 DNA reads TGTGCCAGCAGTCAAGGGGGTCCCTCCTACAATGAGCAGTTCTTC. Residues: CASSQGGPSYNEQFF. The chain has TRBV6-6 and TRBJ2-1; tentative D call: TRBD1 (6 bases). The V and J ends lost 5 bases and 0 bases respectively, with 11 bases between them. This CDR3 is built from 15 residues. CDR1 is MNHNY and CDR2 is SVGAGI in the germline V gene (reference sequence).

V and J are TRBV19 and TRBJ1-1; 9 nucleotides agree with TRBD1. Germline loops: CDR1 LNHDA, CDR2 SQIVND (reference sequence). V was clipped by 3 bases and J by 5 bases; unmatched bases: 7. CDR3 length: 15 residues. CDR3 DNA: TGTGCCAGTAGTATCGGACAGGGGAAAAAGACTGAAGCTTTCTTT. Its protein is CASSIGQGKKTEAFF.

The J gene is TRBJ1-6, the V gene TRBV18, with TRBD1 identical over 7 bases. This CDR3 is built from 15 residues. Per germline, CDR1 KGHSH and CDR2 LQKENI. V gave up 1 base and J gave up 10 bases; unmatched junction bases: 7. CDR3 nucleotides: TGTGCCAGCTCACCACAAGACAGGGAAAGCTCACCCCTCCACTTT. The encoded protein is CASSPQDRESSPLHF.

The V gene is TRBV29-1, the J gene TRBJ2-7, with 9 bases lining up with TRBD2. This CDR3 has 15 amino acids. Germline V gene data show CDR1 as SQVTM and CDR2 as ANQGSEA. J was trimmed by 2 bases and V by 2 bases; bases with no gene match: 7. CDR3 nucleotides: TGCAGCGTTGAACGAACTAGCGGGCCCGCCTACGAGCAGTACTTC. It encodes CSVERTSGPAYEQYF.

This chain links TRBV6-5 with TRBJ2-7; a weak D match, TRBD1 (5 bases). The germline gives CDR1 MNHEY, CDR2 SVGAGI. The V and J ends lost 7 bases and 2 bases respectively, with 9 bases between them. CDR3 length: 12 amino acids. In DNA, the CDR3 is TGTGCCAGCAACGACAGTCCCTACGAGCAGTACTTC. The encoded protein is CASNDSPYEQYF.

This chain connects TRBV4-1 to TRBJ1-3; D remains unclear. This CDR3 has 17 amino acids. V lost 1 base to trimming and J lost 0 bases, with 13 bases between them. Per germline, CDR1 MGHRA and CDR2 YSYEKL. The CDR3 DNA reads TGCGCCAGCAGCCAAGTAGGCGGGTTGGGCTCTGGAAACACCATATATTTT. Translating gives CASSQVGGLGSGNTIYF.